This T cell receptor (beta chain) appears in the sequencing data of a study of blood T cell repertoires in COVID-19. Profiling relied on immunoSEQ multiplex PCR, and the TCRdb table lists in-frame clones only, not all of them. Of about 240,000 clones listed, about 81% are singletons. Germline CDR1 and CDR2: GTSNPN and SVGIG (reference sequence). V was trimmed by 6 bases and J by 4 bases, leaving 9 bases between them. This CDR3 is 11 amino acids long. This clone was counted only a few times. Sequenced material: peripheral blood. This rearrangement joins TRBV30 to TRBJ1-1; unclear D gene. The TCR originated in a woman aged 55-69 years with active or convalescent COVID-19. The CDR3 loop is CACTVSTEAFF. Here the CDR3 DNA reads TGTGCCTGCACAGTGAGCACTGAAGCTTTCTTT.